The present T cell receptor beta chain was sequenced within a study of T cells after yellow fever vaccination. A note on this clonotype: The antigen is unknown.

TCRdb ran MiXCR on the 5' RACE reads and lists one entry per CDR3 protein. The sample lists about 550,000 distinct CDR3 sequences, 15% to 20% occurring once. Trimming took 3 bases from V and 0 from J; bases not matched to a gene: 11. CDR3 length equals 18 residues. Study results and caveats: The secondary T-cell response peaked on day 5, not day 15, but was weaker. Primary-vaccination clones mostly resurfaced post-booster (less than 98% CD4, more than 80% CD8). Clonotypes appearing in both CD4 and CD8 compartments existed, and their share was small.

Sequencing was performed on PBMCs, taken 15 days after the yellow fever booster vaccination. The sequence derives from a man aged 25-45 years who received the YFV17D yellow fever vaccine. This sequence joins TRBV12-3 or TRBV12-4 and TRBJ1-2; TRBD1 aligns across 9 bases. CDR3 nucleotides: TGTGCCAGCAGTTTTGTTCGGACAGGGGATGGATCTAACTATGGCTACACCTTC. Amino acids: CASSFVRTGDGSNYGYTF.